The rows below give T cell receptor beta chains drawn from one sample of a study of shared clonotypes between healthy human individuals. Data came from immunoSEQ multiplex PCR; TCRdb stores just in-frame clones and leaves some out. Among 650,000 to 700,000 clones, less than 95% were seen once, and the ten largest hold more than 30%. What was sequenced was memory CD8+ T cells from PBMCs. The receptors shown here come from a man aged 18 to 29 in good health. Some clones in this sample may be carry-over from other donors' samples. Each CDR3 is given with its conserved first and last residue. A D gene is named only where the DNA matches it firmly. Clone size is not always given. Where it is, it says once, few, many or a class for expanded clones.

j_gene	v_gene	abundance	d_gene	CDR3nt	CDR3aa
TRBJ1-2	TRBV29-1	-	-	TGCAGCGTTGAAGAATCGCCCGCCCTAAACTATGGCTACACCTTC	CSVEESPALNYGYTF
TRBJ2-7	TRBV5-6	-	-	TGTGCCAGCAGCGGAGCGCGACGGATCACCTACGAGCAGTACTTC	CASSGARRITYEQYF
TRBJ1-2	TRBV4-1	-	-	TGCGCCAGCAGCCAAGGGGGTTCTCTGTTGGTCTATGGCTACACCTTC	CASSQGGSLLVYGYTF
TRBJ1-2	TRBV7-6	-	-	TGTGCCAGCAGCCCCCAGGGCCCGGGCGGGGAAAAGGATGGCTACACCTTC	CASSPQGPGGEKDGYTF
TRBJ2-7	TRBV7-9	-	TRBD1	TGTGCCAGCAGCTTAGGCGGACAGGGTGGCGAGCAGTACTTC	CASSLGGQGGEQYF
TRBJ2-7	TRBV4-2	-	-	TGTGCCAGCAGCCAAGGTAAAGGGGTATCCTACGAGCAGTACTTC	CASSQGKGVSYEQYF
TRBJ1-1	TRBV30	-	-	TGTGCCTGGGATCTGAGGACACCAGAAGCTTTCTTT	CAWDLRTPEAFF
TRBJ1-1	TRBV5-1	-	-	TGCGCCAGCAGCTTAGTAGGGAGGGGCACTGAAGCTTTCTTT	CASSLVGRGTEAFF
TRBJ2-7	TRBV7-6	-	-	TGTGCCAGCAGCTCTTCAGGATTAGCCGAGCAGTACTTC	CASSSSGLAEQYF
TRBJ2-7	TRBV4-1	once	-	TGCGCCAGCAGCCCGCTTGGGGAGTCCCACGAGCAGTACTTC	CASSPLGESHEQYF
TRBJ2-7	TRBV25-1	-	-	TGTGCCAGCAGTGAAGGGTTGCCGGGACACATCTACGAGCAGTACTTC	CASSEGLPGHIYEQYF
TRBJ2-1	TRBV29-1	-	-	TGCAGCGCCGCACACTCGGGGGAGCAGTTCTTC	CSAAHSGEQFF
TRBJ1-4	TRBV5-6	once	-	TGTGCCAGCAGCGCGGGACTAACTAATGAAAAACTGTTTTTT	CASSAGLTNEKLFF
TRBJ2-7	TRBV21-1	-	-	TGTGCCAGCAGCGCTAAAGGGGGGACAGGGCGGTACGAGCAGTACTTC	CASSAKGGTGRYEQYF
TRBJ1-1	TRBV4-2	-	-	TGTGCCAGCAGCCAAGCCAGACAGCTCGAAGCTTTCTTT	CASSQARQLEAFF
TRBJ1-2	TRBV7-9	-	-	TGTGCCAGCAGCTTATACGCGACAGCCTATGGCTACACCTTC	CASSLYATAYGYTF
TRBJ1-1	TRBV12-5	-	-	TGTGCTAGTGGTTTGTCAGGGGCTGAAGCTTTCTTT	CASGLSGAEAFF
TRBJ2-5	TRBV27	-	-	TGTGCCAGCTCCCTTTTACAGACCCAAGAGACCCAGTACTTC	CASSLLQTQETQYF
TRBJ2-7	TRBV7-2	-	TRBD2	TGTGCCAGCAGCTTAGGGGGGACTAGCGGAAACTACGAGCAGTACTTC	CASSLGGTSGNYEQYF
TRBJ2-5	TRBV11-2	-	-	TGTGCCAGCAGCTTGGCAGAAGAGACCCAGTACTTC	CASSLAEETQYF
TRBJ2-7	TRBV27	-	-	TGTGCCAGCAGTTTAATCACAGGGAGCTCCTACGAGCAGTACTTC	CASSLITGSSYEQYF
TRBJ2-1	TRBV9	-	-	TGTGCCAGCAGCGCGACTCCCCAGCGGAGCTCCTACAATGAGCAGTTCTTC	CASSATPQRSSYNEQFF
TRBJ2-7	TRBV27	-	TRBD1	TGTGCCAGCAGGTCCCGGGACAGGACCTACGAGCAGTACTTC	CASRSRDRTYEQYF
TRBJ2-1	TRBV7-9	-	-	TGTGCCAGCGTGGACCCTCTGAGGGATGAGCAGTTCTTC	CASVDPLRDEQFF
TRBJ1-1	TRBV30	-	TRBD1	TGTGCCTGGAGTTATCAGGGGGCGCGGACTGAAGCTTTCTTT	CAWSYQGARTEAFF
TRBJ2-1	TRBV19	-	TRBD2	TGTGCCAGTAGCACCGGCCTAGCGGGAAGCTCCTACAATGAGCAGTTCTTC	CASSTGLAGSSYNEQFF
TRBJ2-3	TRBV5-6	-	-	TGTGCCAGCAGCCTCCGGGAAGATACGCAGTATTTT	CASSLREDTQYF
TRBJ2-5	TRBV19	-	TRBD1	TGTGCCAGTAGGGGACAGGGGGAAGAGACCCAGTACTTC	CASRGQGEETQYF
TRBJ2-7	TRBV9	-	-	TGTGCCAGCAGCGTAGGTGGGGACACCACCTACGAGCAGTACTTC	CASSVGGDTTYEQYF